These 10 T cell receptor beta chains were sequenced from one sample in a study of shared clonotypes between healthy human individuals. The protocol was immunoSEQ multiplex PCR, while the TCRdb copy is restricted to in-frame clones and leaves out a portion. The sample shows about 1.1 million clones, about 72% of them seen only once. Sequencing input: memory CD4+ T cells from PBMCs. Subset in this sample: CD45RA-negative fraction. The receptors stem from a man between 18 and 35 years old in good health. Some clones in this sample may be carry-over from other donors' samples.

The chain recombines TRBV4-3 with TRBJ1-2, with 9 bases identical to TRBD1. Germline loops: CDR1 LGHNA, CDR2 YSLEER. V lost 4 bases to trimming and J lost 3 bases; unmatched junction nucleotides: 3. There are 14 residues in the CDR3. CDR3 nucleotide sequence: TGCGCCAGCAGCCCGGGACAGGGTGACTATGGCTACACCTTC. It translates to CASSPGQGDYGYTF.

The CDR3 nucleotides are TGTGCCAGCTCACCAGACCACAAGACTAGCGGATACAATGAGCAGTTCTTC. It codes for CASSPDHKTSGYNEQFF. The V gene is TRBV18, the J gene TRBJ2-1, with TRBD2 matching 9 bases. This CDR3 comprises 17 residues. Germline V gives CDR1 KGHSH, CDR2 LQKENI. With V trimmed by 2 bases and J by 4 bases, 9 bases remained unmatched.

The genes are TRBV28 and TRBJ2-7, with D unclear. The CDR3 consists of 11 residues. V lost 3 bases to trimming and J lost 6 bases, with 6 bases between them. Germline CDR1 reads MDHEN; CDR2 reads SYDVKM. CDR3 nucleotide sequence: TGTGCCAGCAGTTTTTTTCGCGAGCAGTACTTC. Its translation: CASSFFREQYF.

This chain's CDR3 is CASSPRNQPQHF. The CDR3 nucleotides read TGTGCCAGCAGTCCCCGAAATCAGCCCCAGCATTTT. The V and J genes are TRBV6-1 and TRBJ1-5; D unclear. Germline CDR1 MNHNS, CDR2 SASEGT. Trimming cost V 5 bases and J 4 bases, with 6 bases left between them. The CDR3 length is 12 residues.

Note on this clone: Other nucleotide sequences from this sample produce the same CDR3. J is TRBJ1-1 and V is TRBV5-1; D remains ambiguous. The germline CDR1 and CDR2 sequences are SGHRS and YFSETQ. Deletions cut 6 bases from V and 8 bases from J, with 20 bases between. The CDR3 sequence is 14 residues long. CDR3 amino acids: CASTGPHGGTEAFF. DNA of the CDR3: TGCGCCAGCACCGGACCGCATGGAGGCACCGAAGCTTTCTTT.

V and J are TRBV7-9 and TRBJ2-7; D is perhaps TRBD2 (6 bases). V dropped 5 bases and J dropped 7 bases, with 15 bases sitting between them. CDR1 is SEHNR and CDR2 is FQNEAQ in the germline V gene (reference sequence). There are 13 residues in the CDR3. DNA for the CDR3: TGTGCCAGCAGCGCGACTAGTTCGGGTGAGCAGTACTTC. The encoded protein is CASSATSSGEQYF. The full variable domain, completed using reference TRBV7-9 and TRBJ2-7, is DTGVSQNPRHKITKRGQNVTFRCDPISEHNRLYWYRQTLGQGPEFLTYFQNEAQLEKSRLLSDRFSAERPKGSFSTLEIQRTEQGDSAMYLCASSATSSGEQYFGPGTRLTVT.

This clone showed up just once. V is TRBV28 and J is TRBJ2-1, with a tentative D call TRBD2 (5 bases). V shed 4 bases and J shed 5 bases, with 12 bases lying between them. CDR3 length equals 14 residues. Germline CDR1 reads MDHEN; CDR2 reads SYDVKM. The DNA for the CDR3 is TGTGCCAGCAGTTCTGGCGGGCCGGACAATGAGCAGTTCTTC. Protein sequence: CASSSGGPDNEQFF.

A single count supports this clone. The CDR3 coding sequence is TGTGCCTGGGTTCCGGGACAGGGCCTCTCTGGGGCCAACGTCCTGACTTTC. This translates into CAWVPGQGLSGANVLTF. V gene TRBV30 combines with J gene TRBJ2-6, with TRBD1 matching 9 bases. Germline values: CDR1 GTSNPN, CDR2 SVGIG (reference sequence). After removal of 5 bases from V and 0 bases from J, the junction contained 8 bases not matched to a gene. The CDR3 spans 17 residues.

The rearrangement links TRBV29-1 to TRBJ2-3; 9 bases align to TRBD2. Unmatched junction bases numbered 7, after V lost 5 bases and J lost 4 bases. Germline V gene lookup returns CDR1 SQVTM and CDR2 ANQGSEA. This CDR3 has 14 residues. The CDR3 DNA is TGCAGCGTTTTTCTAGCGGGATTGCCAGATACGCAGTATTTT. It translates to CSVFLAGLPDTQYF.

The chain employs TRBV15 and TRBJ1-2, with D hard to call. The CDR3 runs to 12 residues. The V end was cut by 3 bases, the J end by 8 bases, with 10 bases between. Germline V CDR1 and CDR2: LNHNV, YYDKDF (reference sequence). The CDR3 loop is CATSSKQWGYTF. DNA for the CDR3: TGTGCCACCAGCAGTAAACAGTGGGGCTACACCTTC.